This paragraph covers one TCR beta chain sequence. The antigen remains unidentified. These data are taken from a study of T cells in localized non-small cell lung cancer. Findings of the study overall: Increased T cell density in blood showed an association with longer overall survival. When the top 100 tumor clones were examined, a median approximately 54 of them also appeared in the adjacent lung, which was paired and uninvolved. Among the tissues sampled, uninvolved adjacent lung had the highest T cell clonality, above tumor.

This CDR3 region has 12 residues. The V end was cut by 6 bases, the J end by 10 bases, with 13 bases between. Germline V gene sequence: CDR1 LNHDA, CDR2 SQIVND (reference sequence). TCRdb's copy holds only in-frame clones and misses some; the assay was immunoSEQ multiplex PCR. This sample carries 86,000 or so clones, about 83% of them seen once, and the ten largest clones take over 2.5%. The sample here was peripheral blood, taken before any cancer treatment. The TCR sequence derives from a man between 40 and 75 years old with stage I lung adenocarcinoma. The chain uses TRBV19 and TRBJ2-1; D gene ambiguous. CDR3 sequence: CASSPGRREQFF. DNA of the CDR3: TGTGCCAGTAGCCCCGGCCGCCGAGAGCAGTTCTTC.